This T cell receptor beta chain stems from a study of control samples from healthy donors and cancer patients. The junction had 2 bases not matched to a gene; V was cut back by 4 bases and J by 1 base. Germline V CDR1 and CDR2: ENHRY, SYGVKD. The CDR3 runs to 15 residues. TCRdb keeps only in-frame clones here, not all; method: immunoSEQ multiplex PCR. The sample has about 89,000 clones, more than 75% seen once. This receptor was identified in a woman between 40 and 50 years old in good health. The chain combines TRBV10-3 with TRBJ2-3; 10 bases match TRBD2. The specimen sequenced was blood. The CDR3 nucleotides read TGTGCCATCAGTGCAGCGGGGGGGCGCACAGATACGCAGTATTTT. This codes for CAISAAGGRTDTQYF.